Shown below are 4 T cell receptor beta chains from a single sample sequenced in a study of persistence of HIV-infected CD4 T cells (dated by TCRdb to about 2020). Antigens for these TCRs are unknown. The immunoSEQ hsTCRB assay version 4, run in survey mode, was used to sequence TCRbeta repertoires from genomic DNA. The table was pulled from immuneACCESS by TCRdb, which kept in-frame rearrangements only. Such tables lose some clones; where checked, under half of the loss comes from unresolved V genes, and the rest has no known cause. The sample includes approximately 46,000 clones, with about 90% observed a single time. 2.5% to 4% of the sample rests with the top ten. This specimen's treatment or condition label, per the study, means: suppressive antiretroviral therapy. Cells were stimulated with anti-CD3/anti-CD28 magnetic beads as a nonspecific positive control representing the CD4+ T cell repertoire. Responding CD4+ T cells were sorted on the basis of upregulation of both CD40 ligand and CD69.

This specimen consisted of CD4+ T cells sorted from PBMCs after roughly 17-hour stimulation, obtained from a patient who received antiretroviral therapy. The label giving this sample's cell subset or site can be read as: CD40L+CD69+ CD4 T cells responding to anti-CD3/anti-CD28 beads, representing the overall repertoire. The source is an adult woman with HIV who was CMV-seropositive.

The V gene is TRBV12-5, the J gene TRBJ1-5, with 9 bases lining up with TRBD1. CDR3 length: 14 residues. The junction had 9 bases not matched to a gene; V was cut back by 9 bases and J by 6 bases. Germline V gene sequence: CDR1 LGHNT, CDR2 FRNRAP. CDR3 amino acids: CASQTTGGIQPQHF. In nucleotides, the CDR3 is TGTGCTAGCCAAACAACAGGGGGCATTCAGCCCCAGCATTTT.

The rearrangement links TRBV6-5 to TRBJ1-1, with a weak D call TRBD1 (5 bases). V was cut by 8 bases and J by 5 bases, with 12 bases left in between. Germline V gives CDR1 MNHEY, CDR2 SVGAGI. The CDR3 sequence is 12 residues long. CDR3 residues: CASAGGGTEAFF. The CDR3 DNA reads TGTGCCAGCGCGGGGGGAGGGACTGAAGCTTTCTTT.

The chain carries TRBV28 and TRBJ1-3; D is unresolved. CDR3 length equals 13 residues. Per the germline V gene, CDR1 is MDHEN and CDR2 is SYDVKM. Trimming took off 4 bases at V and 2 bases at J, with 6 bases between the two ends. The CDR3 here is CASSYGAGNTIYF. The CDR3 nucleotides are TGTGCCAGCAGTTATGGGGCTGGAAACACCATATATTTT.

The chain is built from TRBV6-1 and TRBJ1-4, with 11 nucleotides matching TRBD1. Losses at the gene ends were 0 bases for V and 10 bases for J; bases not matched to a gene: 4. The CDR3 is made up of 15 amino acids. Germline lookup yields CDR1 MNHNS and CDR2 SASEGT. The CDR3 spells CASSEAGTGGGKLFF. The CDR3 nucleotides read TGTGCCAGCAGTGAAGCAGGGACAGGGGGTGGAAAACTGTTTTTT.